One and the same sample provided the 21 T cell receptor beta chains below, sequenced in a study of somatic mutations in cytotoxic T cells in rheumatoid arthritis. Assay: immunoSEQ multiplex PCR; the TCRdb copy retains only in-frame clones and omits some. The sample holds under 20,000 clones, roughly nine tenths seen once. Source material: CD8+ T cells sorted from blood. The receptors here all came from a man in his forties in good health.

J is TRBJ2-7 and V is TRBV4-1; D is uncertain. The CDR3 sequence is 14 residues long. Trimming pared 0 bases from V and 3 bases from J, leaving 9 bases between. The germline V gene encodes CDR1 MGHRA and CDR2 YSYEKL. This CDR3 is CASSQDPSNYEQYF. CDR3 coding DNA: TGCGCCAGCAGCCAAGATCCTTCTAACTACGAGCAGTACTTC.

The chain uses TRBV19 and TRBJ2-2; D tentatively fits TRBD1 or TRBD2 (5 bases each). The V gene lost 3 bases and the J gene lost 6 bases, with 5 bases spanning the gap. This CDR3 region has 12 residues. CDR1 and CDR2 (germline): LNHDA, SQIVND (reference sequence). The CDR3 DNA reads TGTGCCAGTAGTATGGGGGCCGGGGAGCTGTTTTTT. This codes for CASSMGAGELFF.

The chain is built from TRBV27 and TRBJ2-7; D may be TRBD2 (5 bases). Trimming pared 4 bases from V and 6 bases from J, leaving 13 bases between. Germline loops: CDR1 MNHEY, CDR2 SMNVEV (reference sequence). CDR3 length: 13 residues. The chain's CDR3 is CASSYTDYAEQYF. In DNA form, the CDR3 reads TGTGCCAGCAGTTATACCGACTACGCCGAGCAGTACTTC.

CDR3 sequence (DNA): TGTGCCAGCAGCTCGACAGGGACGCCCTACAATGAGCAGTTCTTC. Encoded protein: CASSSTGTPYNEQFF. The chain couples TRBV9 to TRBJ2-1; 7 nucleotides align to TRBD1. Germline assignment: CDR1 SGDLS and CDR2 YYNGEE. The CDR3 sequence is 15 residues long. Losses at the gene ends were 4 bases for V and 2 bases for J; bases not matched to a gene: 6.

The V gene is TRBV7-2, the J gene TRBJ1-2, with TRBD1 matching 11 bases. Unmatched junction bases numbered 10, after V lost 5 bases and J lost 8 bases. The CDR3 loop spans 15 amino acids. Germline V gives CDR1 SGHTA, CDR2 FQGNSA. The CDR3 nucleotides are TGTGCCAGCAGCCGTACGGACAGGGGGCGGGAAGGCTACACCTTC. It translates to CASSRTDRGREGYTF.

V is TRBV28 and J is TRBJ2-7, with a tentative D call TRBD1 (5 bases). CDR1 MDHEN and CDR2 SYDVKM come from the germline V gene. The germline V and J ends were trimmed by 5 bases and 2 bases, with 19 bases remaining between them. The CDR3 spans 16 residues. CDR3 in DNA: TGTGCCAGCAGTCACAAGGAAGGGGTTTGGACCTACGAGCAGTACTTC. Residues: CASSHKEGVWTYEQYF.

DNA for the CDR3: TGTGCCAGTAGTATTTTTATAGGGGGTATAACTGAAGCTTTCTTT. It translates to CASSIFIGGITEAFF. V gene TRBV19 combines with J gene TRBJ1-1, with D possibly being TRBD1 (6 bases). Trimming took 3 bases from V and 5 from J, leaving 16 bases between them. Germline V CDR1 and CDR2: LNHDA, SQIVND (reference sequence). The CDR3 consists of 15 residues.

V and J are TRBV4-2 and TRBJ2-7; 10 nucleotides align to TRBD2. Per the germline V gene, CDR1 is LGHNA and CDR2 is YNFKEQ. The CDR3 contains 16 residues. The J segment lost 2 bases and the V segment lost 0 bases, leaving 4 bases of the junction unmatched. The CDR3 loop is CASSQERLAGAYEQYF. For the CDR3, the DNA is TGTGCCAGCAGCCAAGAGCGCCTAGCGGGGGCCTACGAGCAGTACTTC.

The chain has TRBV7-8 and TRBJ2-2, with 14 bases that match TRBD2. With V trimmed by 5 bases and J by 1 base, 6 bases remained unmatched. The V gene's germline CDR1 is SGHVS and CDR2 FQNEAQ. The CDR3 totals 18 residues. Here the CDR3 reads CASSRGLAGVGNTGELFF. CDR3 bases: TGTGCCAGCAGCAGGGGACTAGCGGGAGTAGGGAACACCGGGGAGCTGTTTTTT.

The chain is built from TRBV4-1 and TRBJ2-3, with TRBD2 identical over 10 bases. The CDR3 runs 15 residues. The V segment lost 6 bases and the J segment 3 bases; nucleotides outside the gene matches: 6. From germline, CDR1 is MGHRA and CDR2 YSYEKL. In nucleotides, the CDR3 is TGCGCCAGCAGTCCTAGCGGGAGTCCTACAGATACGCAGTATTTT. Translated: CASSPSGSPTDTQYF.

The CDR3 spells CASSESSPGQPQHF. The DNA of the CDR3 is TGTGCCAGCAGTGAATCCTCCCCGGGACAGCCCCAGCATTTT. The rearrangement joins TRBV25-1 to TRBJ1-5; no reliable D call. There are 14 residues in the CDR3. Germline V gene lookup returns CDR1 MGHDK and CDR2 SYGVNS. V dropped 1 base and J dropped 7 bases, with 11 bases sitting between them.

V is TRBV19 and J is TRBJ2-1; no clear D gene. The germline CDR1 and CDR2 sequences are LNHDA and SQIVND (reference sequence). The CDR3 extends over 17 amino acids. V was clipped by 3 bases and J by 6 bases, with 21 bases between them. CDR3 bases: TGTGCCAGTAGTATCGCCCCCGGCCCCGCACGTTCCAATGAGCAGTTCTTC. Residues: CASSIAPGPARSNEQFF.

This clone was seen a single time. The chain is built from TRBV27 and TRBJ2-1; 7 positions agree with TRBD2. Germline V gene data show CDR1 as MNHEY and CDR2 as SMNVEV (reference sequence). J was trimmed by 4 bases and V by 5 bases; bases with no gene match: 8. The CDR3 is 15 amino acids. This chain's CDR3 is CASSTRESIYNEQFF. CDR3 coding DNA: TGTGCCAGCAGTACGCGGGAGTCAATTTACAATGAGCAGTTCTTC.

The CDR3 sequence is CASSDWGGSGNTIYF. The CDR3 DNA reads TGTGCCAGCAGTGATTGGGGGGGCTCTGGAAACACCATATATTTT. This chain connects TRBV2 to TRBJ1-3; D may be TRBD1 (5 bases). The CDR3 runs to 15 residues. Germline CDR1 is SNHLY and CDR2 is FYNNEI. V lost 3 bases and J lost 0, with 9 bases in between.

There are a few counts of this clone. This chain connects TRBV9 to TRBJ1-1, with TRBD1 matching over 8 bases. Germline loops: CDR1 SGDLS, CDR2 YYNGEE. The CDR3 spans 12 residues. V trimming: 3 bases; J trimming: 6 bases; junction bases outside the gene matches: 1. DNA of the CDR3: TGTGCCAGCAGCGACAGGGGGGCTGAAGCTTTCTTT. This codes for CASSDRGAEAFF.

This clone was counted a few times. The V gene is TRBV20-1, the J gene TRBJ2-7; no definite D call. CDR1 and CDR2 from the germline V gene are DFQATT and SNEGSKA (reference sequence). There are 10 residues in the CDR3. V was cut by 1 base and J by 4 bases, with 2 bases left in between. CDR3 sequence (DNA): TGCAGTGCTAGAGCTTACGAGCAGTACTTC. Its protein is CSARAYEQYF.

The chain joins TRBV28 to TRBJ2-1; 9 nucleotides line up with TRBD2. Germline trimming cut 8 bases from V and 6 bases from J; bases unmatched to any gene: 11. The CDR3 totals 15 residues. Germline CDR1 and CDR2: MDHEN and SYDVKM. DNA of the CDR3: TGTGCCAGCGCCCTCCGCGGGAGGGGTGGCAATGAGCAGTTCTTC. Translation gives CASALRGRGGNEQFF.

V gene TRBV27 combines with J gene TRBJ1-1; TRBD1 is a possible D gene (6 bases). This CDR3 region has 15 residues. Trimming cost V 4 bases and J 5 bases, with 17 bases left between them. Germline-derived CDR1 and CDR2 are MNHEY and SMNVEV (reference sequence). The CDR3 nucleotides are TGTGCCAGCAGTTGGGTTTCACAGGGCGGGACTGAAGCTTTCTTT. It encodes CASSWVSQGGTEAFF.

This chain links TRBV15 with TRBJ2-5; 12 nucleotides agree with TRBD2. The CDR3 is 18 amino acids. Germline V gene lookup returns CDR1 LNHNV and CDR2 YYDKDF (reference sequence). The ends lost 1 base at V and 2 bases at J; junction bases unmatched: 8. This CDR3 is CATSRVASGRGPQETQYF. DNA of the CDR3: TGTGCCACCAGCAGAGTGGCTAGCGGGAGGGGCCCGCAAGAGACCCAGTACTTC.

This chain uses TRBV9 with TRBJ2-3, with TRBD2 matching 7 bases. The CDR3 is 14 residues long. In germline, CDR1 is SGDLS, CDR2 YYNGEE. V gave up 8 bases and J gave up 2 bases; unmatched junction bases: 8. Here the CDR3 reads CASSRAGSTDTQYF. Written as DNA, the CDR3 is TGTGCCAGTTCCCGAGCGGGGTCCACAGATACGCAGTATTTT.

Comments on this clone: An end of the junction differs from the germline gene, which may be a read error. The chain recombines TRBV5-6 with TRBJ2-7; tentatively, D is TRBD1 or TRBD2 (5 bases each). Germline CDR1 reads SGHDT; CDR2 reads YYEEEE. The CDR3 length is 12 residues. As DNA, the CDR3 is TGTGCCAGCAGTCCCGGACCGGGGCCCGCACACTTC. It codes for CASSPGPGPAHF. The variable domain in full, with the rest retrieved from reference TRBV5-6 and TRBJ2-7, is DAGVTQSPTHLIKTRGQQVTLRCSPKSGHDTVSWYQQALGQGPQFIFQYYEEEERQRGNFPDRFSGHQFPNYSSELNVNALLLGDSALYLCASSPGPGPAHFGPGTRLTVT.